The 15 T cell receptor beta chains reported below all come from one sample, sequenced in a study of Graves' ophthalmopathy and Graves' hyperthyroidism. TCR beta CDR3 regions were amplified from RNA transcripts. RT-PCR with HTBI primers came first, then second-round multiplex PCR. Each CDR3 protein is one row after TCRdb ran MiXCR on the multiplex PCR reads. The profile shows about 210,000 distinct CDR3 sequences, less than 30% of them singletons. The sample comprised peripheral blood. Receptors were obtained from a man aged 50-60 years with Graves' ophthalmopathy.

This clonotype was observed many times. This sequence joins TRBV29-1 and TRBJ1-2; 7 positions match TRBD1. Germline values: CDR1 SQVTM, CDR2 ANQGSEA. The V and J ends lost 2 bases and 7 bases, in that order; junction bases with no gene match: 13. This CDR3 is built from 15 residues. The CDR3 coding sequence is TGCAGCGTTGAACCCTTCGACAGGGACTCTACTGGCTACACCTTC. It translates to CSVEPFDRDSTGYTF.

V is TRBV9 and J is TRBJ1-2; no firm D call. This CDR3 comprises 15 residues. Germline CDR1 SGDLS, CDR2 YYNGEE. Trimming cost V 7 bases and J 4 bases, with 20 bases left between them. The CDR3 protein is CASHYGSGRTYGYTF. CDR3 bases: TGTGCCAGCCATTATGGAAGCGGCAGAACCTATGGCTACACCTTC.

This clonotype was seen repeatedly, ten times or more. This chain joins TRBV6-5 and TRBJ2-7; perhaps TRBD2 as D (6 bases). Germline CDR1 is MNHEY and CDR2 is SVGAGI. With 2 bases removed from V and 3 bases from J, the gap between germline ends came to 11 bases. CDR3 size: 14 residues. CDR3 bases: TGTGCCAGCAGTTACGCGGGATTGGGCTACGAGCAGTACTTC. This sequence encodes CASSYAGLGYEQYF.

The chain carries TRBV7-2 and TRBJ1-3, with D unclear. There are 13 residues in the CDR3. Germline CDR1 reads SGHTA; CDR2 reads FQGNSA. Trimming took 5 bases from V and 8 from J, leaving 13 bases between them. In DNA, the CDR3 is TGTGCCAGCAGCGTCCAGGCCGCAGACACCATATATTTT. Translated, it gives CASSVQAADTIYF.

In its sample, this clonotype was seen many times. The rearrangement joins TRBV6-5 to TRBJ1-2, with D unresolved. There are 12 residues in the CDR3. The V gene lost 0 bases and the J gene lost 5 bases, with 4 bases spanning the gap. The germline V gene has CDR1 MNHEY and CDR2 SVGAGI. The CDR3 is CASSYSGYGYTF. CDR3 coding DNA: TGTGCCAGCAGTTACTCGGGGTATGGCTACACCTTC.

The chain combines TRBV20-1 with TRBJ2-7, with TRBD2 matching 9 bases. CDR3 length: 18 amino acids. From germline, CDR1 is DFQATT and CDR2 SNEGSKA (reference sequence). Trimming took 6 bases from V and 6 from J; bases not matched to a gene: 24. Written as DNA, the CDR3 is TGCAGTGCCAGAATCCCAAATGACGCGGGAGGGTTCACCGGCGAGCAGTACTTC. It specifies CSARIPNDAGGFTGEQYF.

This clonotype was seen ten or more times. The chain joins TRBV13 to TRBJ2-7; 9 nucleotides agree with TRBD2. The CDR3 consists of 18 residues. The V and J ends lost 5 bases and 2 bases, in that order; junction bases with no gene match: 16. CDR1 and CDR2 from the germline V gene are PRHDT and FYEKMQ (reference sequence). Here the CDR3 reads CASSDLGSGSLGAYEQYF. CDR3 DNA: TGTGCCAGCAGCGACTTGGGTAGCGGGAGCCTCGGTGCCTACGAGCAGTACTTC.

The chain is built from TRBV11-2 and TRBJ2-5; TRBD2 aligns across 8 bases. The germline gives CDR1 SGHAT, CDR2 FQNNGV. The V segment lost 4 bases and the J segment 3 bases; nucleotides outside the gene matches: 13. The CDR3 length is 17 residues. DNA for the CDR3: TGTGCCAGCAGCTCCCCTGAGAGGATTAGCGGGGAAGAGACCCAGTACTTC. The encoded protein is CASSSPERISGEETQYF.

This clonotype was observed many times. This rearrangement joins TRBV6-5 to TRBJ2-3, with TRBD1 matching over 10 bases. This CDR3 has 13 residues. The germline V gene encodes CDR1 MNHEY and CDR2 SVGAGI. Trimming cost V 4 bases and J 9 bases; bases outside gene matches: 4. CDR3: CASSSTGQGTQYF. The CDR3 nucleotides are TGTGCCAGCAGTTCCACGGGACAGGGGACGCAGTATTTT.

This clonotype occurred once. The V call is TRBV6-2 or TRBV6-3, the J call TRBJ2-7, with 9 positions matching TRBD2. The germline V gene has CDR1 MNHEY and CDR2 SVGEGT. With V trimmed by 3 bases and J by 4 bases, 7 bases remained unmatched. The CDR3 contains 15 residues. The chain's CDR3 is CASSYDSRGGYEQYF. The CDR3, as DNA: TGTGCCAGCAGTTATGACTCGCGGGGGGGTTACGAGCAGTACTTC.

This clonotype was counted a few times. J is TRBJ1-5 and V is TRBV6-2 or TRBV6-3; a possible D gene is TRBD1 (5 bases). The CDR3 loop spans 15 amino acids. The germline V gene has CDR1 MNHEY and CDR2 SVGEGT. Trimming removed 5 bases at V and 0 bases at J, with 11 bases between. CDR3 sequence: CASSPDIYSNQPQHF. In nucleotides, the CDR3 is TGTGCCAGCAGTCCGGACATCTATAGCAATCAGCCCCAGCATTTT.

Many counts were recorded for this clonotype. The chain combines TRBV28 with TRBJ2-7; 7 positions agree with TRBD2. After removal of 3 bases from V and 5 bases from J, the junction contained 16 bases not matched to a gene. Germline V gene sequence: CDR1 MDHEN, CDR2 SYDVKM. There are 17 residues in the CDR3. CDR3 in DNA: TGTGCCAGCAGTTTTGGGGAGTTCGGGGGAGGGAGAGACGAGCAGTACTTC. This translates into CASSFGEFGGGRDEQYF.

There are many counts of this clonotype. The chain joins TRBV4-2 to TRBJ2-7; 7 bases line up with TRBD1. The junction had 10 bases not matched to a gene; V was cut back by 0 bases and J by 2 bases. The CDR3 loop spans 17 amino acids. Germline CDR1 and CDR2: LGHNA and YNFKEQ. Written as DNA, the CDR3 is TGTGCCAGCAGCCAAGACGTTTCGGACAGGTCCACCTACGAGCAGTACTTC. Translated, it gives CASSQDVSDRSTYEQYF.

In its sample, this clonotype was seen many times. The chain employs TRBV2 and TRBJ2-7; D is ambiguous. Trimming removed 6 bases at V and 2 bases at J, with 14 bases between. Germline CDR1 is SNHLY and CDR2 is FYNNEI. This CDR3 is 14 amino acids long. CDR3 in DNA: TGTGCCAGCAGCAAAGGCTTGATCGCCTACGAGCAGTACTTC. Protein sequence: CASSKGLIAYEQYF.

V and J are TRBV28 and TRBJ1-1; maybe TRBD1 (5 bases). The CDR3 has 15 amino acids. Per germline, CDR1 MDHEN and CDR2 SYDVKM. Trimming shortened V by 6 bases and J by 5 bases, and 19 bases separated the two germline ends. For the CDR3, the DNA is TGTGCCAGCAGAACTCTCGGGGGGGTTGGTACTGAAGCTTTCTTT. Its translation: CASRTLGGVGTEAFF.